A selection of T cell receptor beta chains follows, all from one sample in a study of T cells in Graves' hyperthyroidism and ophthalmopathy. TCRdb fed the multiplex PCR reads into MiXCR, producing one record per CDR3 protein. In the table there are 500,000 to 600,000 distinct CDR3 sequences, 16% of which are singletons. Sequencing was performed on blood. The source is a woman under 30 with Graves' hyperthyroidism. CDR3s leave out the opening cysteine and the closing phenylalanine or tryptophan. The D gene is left open where the match is weak.

d_call j_call v_call cdr3_aa
TRBD2 TRBJ2-5 TRBV7-8 ASSPGGGAVETQY
- TRBJ2-7 TRBV6-1 ASSEVGDSSYEQY
- TRBJ2-7 TRBV29-1 GWFCAYSYEQY
- TRBJ2-1 TRBV3-1 ASSQDGEPVNEQF
- TRBJ2-7 TRBV19 ASSSHIGAAGEQY
TRBD2 TRBJ2-5 TRBV29-1 SVVSGNLQETQY
TRBD2 TRBJ2-3 TRBV20-1 SGPGLVGNTQY
TRBD1 TRBJ1-2 TRBV9 ASSITPGTGDTGYT
- TRBJ1-3 TRBV25-1 ASSQGGAFSGNTIY
TRBD2 TRBJ2-1 TRBV6-2/TRBV6-3 ASRLAGGPVDEQF
- TRBJ1-1 TRBV4-1 ATQGGSEAF
TRBD1 TRBJ2-3 TRBV10-3 AISGDRVTDTQY
TRBD2 TRBJ2-7 TRBV6-1 ASRKGGLAAVTYEQY
- TRBJ1-2 TRBV12-3/TRBV12-4 ASSLHDKHYGYT
TRBD2 TRBJ2-1 TRBV20-1 SVRRFGRTYNEQF
- TRBJ2-5 TRBV28 ASSSRTVQETQY
TRBD2 TRBJ2-5 TRBV29-1 SATLLAGLIETQY
TRBD1 TRBJ2-1 TRBV27 ASSAGQGGNEQF
- TRBJ1-2 TRBV6-1 ASSGRLLQGNNYGYT
TRBD2 TRBJ2-1 TRBV29-1 SPIAGGVPYNEQF
TRBD1 TRBJ2-7 TRBV6-1 AKEQGDGYEQY
- TRBJ1-1 TRBV2 ASELLKGGNTEAF
- TRBJ1-5 TRBV5-1 ASSEGRTSGQPQH
- TRBJ1-4 TRBV2 ASSVFGGLGEKLF
- TRBJ2-7 TRBV6-1 ASSELGGPDEQY
- TRBJ1-2 TRBV5-1 ASSPQFNYGYT
- TRBJ2-2 TRBV7-2 ASSSAGGIFTGELF
TRBD2 TRBJ2-7 TRBV6-2/TRBV6-3 ASRTSGGLYEQY
TRBD1 TRBJ1-2 TRBV11-3 ASSLRDRANYGYT
- TRBJ2-1 TRBV14 ASSQRDTRNEQF
- TRBJ1-1 TRBV3-1 ASSQVGLTTEAF
- TRBJ2-2 TRBV6-5 ASSYWGRGTGELF
- TRBJ2-7 TRBV5-1 ASSLAFQTSYEQY
- TRBJ1-5 TRBV13 ASSQAWGNQPQH
- TRBJ2-1 TRBV20-1 SARDGGDYNEQF
- TRBJ1-1 TRBV7-9 ASSTKAF